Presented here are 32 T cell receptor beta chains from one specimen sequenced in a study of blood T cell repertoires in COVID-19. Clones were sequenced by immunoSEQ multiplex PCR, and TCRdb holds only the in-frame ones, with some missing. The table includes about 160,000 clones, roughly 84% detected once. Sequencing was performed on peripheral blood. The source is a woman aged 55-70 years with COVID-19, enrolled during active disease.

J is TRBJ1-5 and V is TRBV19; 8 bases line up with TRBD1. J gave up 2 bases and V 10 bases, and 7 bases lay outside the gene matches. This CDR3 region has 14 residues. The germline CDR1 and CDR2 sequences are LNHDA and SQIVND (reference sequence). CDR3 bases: TGTGCCATCCGGGACAGGCTTGGCAATCAGCCCCAGCATTTT. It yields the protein CAIRDRLGNQPQHF.

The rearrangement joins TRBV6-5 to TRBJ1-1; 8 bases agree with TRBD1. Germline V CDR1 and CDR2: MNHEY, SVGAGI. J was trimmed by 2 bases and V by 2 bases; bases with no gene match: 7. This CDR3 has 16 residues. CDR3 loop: CASSYGRQGFNTEAFF. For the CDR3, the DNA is TGTGCCAGCAGTTACGGGAGACAGGGGTTCAACACTGAAGCTTTCTTT.

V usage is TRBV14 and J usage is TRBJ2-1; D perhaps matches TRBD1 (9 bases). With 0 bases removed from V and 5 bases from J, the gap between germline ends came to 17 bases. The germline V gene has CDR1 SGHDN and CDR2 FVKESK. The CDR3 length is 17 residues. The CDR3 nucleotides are TGTGCCAGCAGCCAAGATAGCGGGACAGGGACCGACAATGAGCAGTTCTTC. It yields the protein CASSQDSGTGTDNEQFF.

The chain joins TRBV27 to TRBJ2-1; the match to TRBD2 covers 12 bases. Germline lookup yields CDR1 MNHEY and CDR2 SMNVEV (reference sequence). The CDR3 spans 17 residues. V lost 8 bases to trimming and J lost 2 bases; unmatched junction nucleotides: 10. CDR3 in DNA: TGTGCCAGCCGGACTAGCGGGGTCCGTCTTCCCTACAATGAGCAGTTCTTC. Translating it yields CASRTSGVRLPYNEQFF.

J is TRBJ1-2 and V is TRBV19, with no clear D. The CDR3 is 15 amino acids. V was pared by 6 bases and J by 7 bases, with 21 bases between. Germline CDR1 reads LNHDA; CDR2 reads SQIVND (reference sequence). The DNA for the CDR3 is TGTGCCAGTAGCCGCACCGAGGCAGTTGTTCCTGGCTACACCTTC. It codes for CASSRTEAVVPGYTF.

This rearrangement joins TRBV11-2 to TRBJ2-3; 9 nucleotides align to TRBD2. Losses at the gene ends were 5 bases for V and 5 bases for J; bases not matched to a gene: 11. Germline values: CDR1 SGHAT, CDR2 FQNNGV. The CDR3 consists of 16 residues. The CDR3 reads CASSPWGREGEDTQYF. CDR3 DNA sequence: TGTGCCAGCAGCCCGTGGGGGCGGGAGGGGGAAGATACGCAGTATTTT.

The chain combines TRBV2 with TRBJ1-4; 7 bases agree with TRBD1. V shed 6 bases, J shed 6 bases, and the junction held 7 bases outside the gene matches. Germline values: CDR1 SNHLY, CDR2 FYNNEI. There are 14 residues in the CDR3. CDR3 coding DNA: TGTGCCAGCAGATCTGGGACAGCGCATGAAAAACTGTTTTTT. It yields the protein CASRSGTAHEKLFF.

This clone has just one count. CDR3 nucleotides: TGTGCCAGCAGCCAATCTACGGGAAGAGCTGAAGCTTTCTTT. Residues: CASSQSTGRAEAFF. The J gene is TRBJ1-1, the V gene TRBV3-1 (or the pseudogene TRBV3-2); D remains unclear. CDR1 is LGHDT, CDR2 YNNKEL, per germline (reference sequence). The CDR3 contains 14 residues. With 2 bases removed from V and 6 bases from J, the gap between germline ends came to 13 bases.

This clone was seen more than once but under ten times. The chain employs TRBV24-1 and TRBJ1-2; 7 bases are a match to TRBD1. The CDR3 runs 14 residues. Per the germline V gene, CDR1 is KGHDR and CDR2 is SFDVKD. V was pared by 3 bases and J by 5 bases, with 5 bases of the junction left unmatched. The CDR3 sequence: CATSDIDRVYGYTF. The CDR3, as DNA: TGTGCCACCAGTGATATTGACAGGGTGTATGGCTACACCTTC.

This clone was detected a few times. Written as DNA, the CDR3 is TGTGCCAGCAGACCGAACGGACAGGTCAATTCACCCCTCCACTTT. Its protein is CASRPNGQVNSPLHF. This sequence joins TRBV6-5 and TRBJ1-6; TRBD1 agrees at 7 bases. CDR3 length equals 15 residues. J lost 7 bases, V lost 6 bases, and 9 bases had no gene match. The germline gives CDR1 MNHEY, CDR2 SVGAGI.

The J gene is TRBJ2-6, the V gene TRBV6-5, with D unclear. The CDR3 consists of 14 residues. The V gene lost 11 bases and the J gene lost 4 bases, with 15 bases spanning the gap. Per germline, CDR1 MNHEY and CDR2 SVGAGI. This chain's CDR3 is CAAVETPGANVLTF. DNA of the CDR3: TGTGCCGCAGTGGAGACGCCGGGGGCCAACGTCCTGACTTTC.

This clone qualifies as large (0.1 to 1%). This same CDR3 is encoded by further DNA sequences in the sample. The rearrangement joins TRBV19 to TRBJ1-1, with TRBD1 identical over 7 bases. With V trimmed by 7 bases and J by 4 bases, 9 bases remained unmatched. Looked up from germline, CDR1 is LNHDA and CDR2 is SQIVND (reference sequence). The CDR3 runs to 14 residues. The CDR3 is CASTPAGGSTEAFF. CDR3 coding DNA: TGTGCCAGTACTCCAGCAGGGGGGAGCACTGAAGCTTTCTTT.

Here the CDR3 DNA reads TGTGCCAGCAGTATGGCAGGGATGAACACTGAAGCTTTCTTT. This gives the protein CASSMAGMNTEAFF. This rearrangement joins TRBV27 to TRBJ1-1, with D perhaps matching TRBD1 (5 bases). Looked up from germline, CDR1 is MNHEY and CDR2 is SMNVEV (reference sequence). V was clipped by 5 bases and J by 0 bases, with 10 bases between them. CDR3 length: 14 amino acids.

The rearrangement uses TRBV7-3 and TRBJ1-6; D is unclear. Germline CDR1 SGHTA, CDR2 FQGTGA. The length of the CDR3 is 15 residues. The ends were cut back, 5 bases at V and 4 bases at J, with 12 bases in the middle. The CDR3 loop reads CASSREGGYNSPLHF. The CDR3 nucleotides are TGTGCCAGCAGCCGGGAGGGAGGATATAATTCACCCCTCCACTTT.

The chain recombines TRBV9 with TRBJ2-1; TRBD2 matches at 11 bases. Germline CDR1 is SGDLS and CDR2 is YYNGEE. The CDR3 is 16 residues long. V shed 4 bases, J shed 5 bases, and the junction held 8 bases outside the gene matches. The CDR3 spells CASSSGTSGNNNEQFF. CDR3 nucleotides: TGTGCCAGCAGCTCAGGGACTAGCGGAAACAACAATGAGCAGTTCTTC. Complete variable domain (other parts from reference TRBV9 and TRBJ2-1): DSGVTQTPKHLITATGQRVTLRCSPRSGDLSVYWYQQSLDQGLQFLIQYYNGEERAKGNILERFSAQQFPDLHSELNLSSLELGDSALYFCASSSGTSGNNNEQFFGPGTRLTVL.

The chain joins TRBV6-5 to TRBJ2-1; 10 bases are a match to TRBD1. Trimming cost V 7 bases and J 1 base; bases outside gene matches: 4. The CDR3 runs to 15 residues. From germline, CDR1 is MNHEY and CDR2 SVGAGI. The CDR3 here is CASTRDRGSYNEQFF. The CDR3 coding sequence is TGTGCCAGCACCCGGGACAGGGGATCCTACAATGAGCAGTTCTTC.

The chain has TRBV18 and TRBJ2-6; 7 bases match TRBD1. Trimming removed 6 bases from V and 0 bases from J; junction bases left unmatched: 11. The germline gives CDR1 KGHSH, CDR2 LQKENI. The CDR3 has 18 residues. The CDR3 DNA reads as TGTGCCAGCTCCCCGGGTGGACAGGCCCCCTCTGGGGCCAACGTCCTGACTTTC. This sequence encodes CASSPGGQAPSGANVLTF.

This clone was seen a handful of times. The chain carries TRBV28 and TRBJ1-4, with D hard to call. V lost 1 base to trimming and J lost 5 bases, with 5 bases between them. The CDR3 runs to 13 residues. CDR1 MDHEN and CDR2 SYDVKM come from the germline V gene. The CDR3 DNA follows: TGTGCCAGCAGTTTATCGGAGAATGAAAAACTGTTTTTT. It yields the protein CASSLSENEKLFF. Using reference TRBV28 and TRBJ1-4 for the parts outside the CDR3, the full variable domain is DVKVTQSSRYLVKRTGEKVFLECVQDMDHENMFWYRQDPGLGLRLIYFSYDVKMKEKGDIPEGYSVSREKKERFSLILESASTNQTSMYLCASSLSENEKLFFGSGTQLSVL.

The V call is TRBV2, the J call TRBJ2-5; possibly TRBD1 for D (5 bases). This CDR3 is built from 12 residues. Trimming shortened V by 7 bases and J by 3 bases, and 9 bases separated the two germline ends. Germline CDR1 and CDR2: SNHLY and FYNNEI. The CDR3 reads CASKQAKETQYF. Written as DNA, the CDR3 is TGTGCCAGCAAACAGGCAAAAGAGACCCAGTACTTC.

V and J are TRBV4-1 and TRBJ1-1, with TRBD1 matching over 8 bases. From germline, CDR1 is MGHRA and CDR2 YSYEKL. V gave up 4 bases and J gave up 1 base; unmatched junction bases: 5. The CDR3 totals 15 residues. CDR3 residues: CASSRQGQANTEAFF. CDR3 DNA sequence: TGCGCCAGCAGCCGACAGGGACAGGCGAACACTGAAGCTTTCTTT.

The CDR3 reads CASSHGTSGGAETQYF. For the CDR3, the DNA is TGTGCCAGCAGCCACGGGACTAGCGGGGGGGCAGAGACCCAGTACTTC. The rearrangement uses TRBV5-8 and TRBJ2-5; 16 bases align to TRBD2. After removal of 4 bases from V and 4 bases from J, the junction contained 4 bases not matched to a gene. This CDR3 is built from 16 residues. CDR1 is SGHTS and CDR2 is YDEGEE in the germline V gene.

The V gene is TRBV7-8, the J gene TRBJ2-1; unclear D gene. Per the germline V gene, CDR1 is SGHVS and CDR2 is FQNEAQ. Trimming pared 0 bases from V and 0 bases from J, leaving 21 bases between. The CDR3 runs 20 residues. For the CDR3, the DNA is TGTGCCAGCAGCTTAGCGCGGAGAGACGAATTCTTTAGCTCCTACAATGAGCAGTTCTTC. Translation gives CASSLARRDEFFSSYNEQFF.

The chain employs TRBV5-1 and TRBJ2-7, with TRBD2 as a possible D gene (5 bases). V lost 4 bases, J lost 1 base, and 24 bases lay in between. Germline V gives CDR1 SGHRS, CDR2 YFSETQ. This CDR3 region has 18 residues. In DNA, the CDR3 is TGCGCCAGCAGCCTCCTGGTCCAGCGGCCCCATGGGTCCTACGAGCAGTACGTC. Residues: CASSLLVQRPHGSYEQYV.

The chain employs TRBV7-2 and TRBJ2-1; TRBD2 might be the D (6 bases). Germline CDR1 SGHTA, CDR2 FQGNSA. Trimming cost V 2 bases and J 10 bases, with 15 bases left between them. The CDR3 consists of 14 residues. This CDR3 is CASSLILAANEQFF. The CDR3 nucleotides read TGTGCCAGCAGCTTAATATTAGCGGCGAACGAGCAGTTCTTC. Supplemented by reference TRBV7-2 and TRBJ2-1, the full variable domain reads GAGVSQSPSNKVTEKGKDVELRCDPISGHTALYWYRQSLGQGLEFLIYFQGNSAPDKSGLPSDRFSAERTGGSVSTLTIQRTQQEDSAVYLCASSLILAANEQFFGPGTRLTVL.

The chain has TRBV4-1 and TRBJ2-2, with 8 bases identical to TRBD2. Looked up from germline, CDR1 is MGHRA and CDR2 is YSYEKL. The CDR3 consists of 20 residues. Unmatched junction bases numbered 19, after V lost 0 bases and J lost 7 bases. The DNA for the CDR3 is TGCGCCAGCAGCCAAGATCCTCCCGACGTGGCGGGGGGCCGAGGCGGGGAGCTGTTTTTT. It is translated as CASSQDPPDVAGGRGGELFF.

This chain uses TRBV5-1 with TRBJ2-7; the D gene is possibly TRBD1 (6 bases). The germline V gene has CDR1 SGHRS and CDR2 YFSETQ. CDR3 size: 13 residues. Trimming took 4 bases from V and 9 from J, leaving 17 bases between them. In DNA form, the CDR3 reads TGCGCCAGCAGCCTTCAGGGGACGTGCGGGCAGTACGTC. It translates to CASSLQGTCGQYV.

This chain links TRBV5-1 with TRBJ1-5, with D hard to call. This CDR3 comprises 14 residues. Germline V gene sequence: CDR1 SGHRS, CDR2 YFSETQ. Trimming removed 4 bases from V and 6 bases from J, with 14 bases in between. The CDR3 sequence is CASSAGSDGQPQHF. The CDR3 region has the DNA TGCGCCAGCAGCGCCGGGTCAGACGGTCAGCCCCAGCATTTT.

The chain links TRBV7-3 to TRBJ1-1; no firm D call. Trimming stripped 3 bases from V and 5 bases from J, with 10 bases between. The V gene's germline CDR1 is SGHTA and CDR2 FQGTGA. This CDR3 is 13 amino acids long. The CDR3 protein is CASSFGGMTEAFF. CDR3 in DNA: TGTGCCAGCAGCTTCGGAGGGATGACTGAAGCTTTCTTT.

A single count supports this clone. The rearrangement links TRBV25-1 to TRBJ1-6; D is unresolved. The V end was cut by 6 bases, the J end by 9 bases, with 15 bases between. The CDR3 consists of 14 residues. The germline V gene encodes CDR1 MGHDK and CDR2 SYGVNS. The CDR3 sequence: CASSGNYPGSPLHF. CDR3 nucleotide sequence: TGTGCCAGCAGCGGGAATTACCCAGGTTCACCCCTCCACTTT.

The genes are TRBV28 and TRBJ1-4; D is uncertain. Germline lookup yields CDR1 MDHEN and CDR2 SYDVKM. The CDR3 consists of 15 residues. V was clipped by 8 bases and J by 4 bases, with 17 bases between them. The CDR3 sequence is CASGSVPGNNEKLFF. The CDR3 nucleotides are TGTGCCAGCGGGTCTGTCCCAGGAAATAATGAAAAACTGTTTTTT. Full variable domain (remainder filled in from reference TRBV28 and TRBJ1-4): DVKVTQSSRYLVKRTGEKVFLECVQDMDHENMFWYRQDPGLGLRLIYFSYDVKMKEKGDIPEGYSVSREKKERFSLILESASTNQTSMYLCASGSVPGNNEKLFFGSGTQLSVL.

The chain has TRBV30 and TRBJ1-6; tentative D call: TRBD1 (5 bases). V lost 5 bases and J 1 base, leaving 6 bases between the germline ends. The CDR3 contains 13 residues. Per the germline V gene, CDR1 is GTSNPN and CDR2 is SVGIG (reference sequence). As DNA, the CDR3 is TGTGCCTGGGACAGTTCCTATAATTCACCCCTCCACTTT. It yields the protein CAWDSSYNSPLHF. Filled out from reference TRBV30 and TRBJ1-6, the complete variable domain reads SQTIHQWPATLVQPVGSPLSLECTVEGTSNPNLYWYRQAAGRGLQLLFYSVGIGQISSEVPQNLSASRPQDRQFILSSKKLLLSDSGFYLCAWDSSYNSPLHFGNGTRLTVT.

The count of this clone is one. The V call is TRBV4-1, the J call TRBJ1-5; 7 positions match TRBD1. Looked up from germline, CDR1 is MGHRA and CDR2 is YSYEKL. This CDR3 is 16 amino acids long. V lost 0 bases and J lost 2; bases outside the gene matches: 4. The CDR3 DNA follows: TGCGCCAGCAGCCAAGAAGGGACAGTAGGCAATCAGCCCCAGCATTTT. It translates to CASSQEGTVGNQPQHF.